This TCR beta chain was documented in a study of T cell responses to AZD1222 COVID-19 vaccine. CDR3 length equals 15 residues. Trimming left V 4 bases short and J 0 bases short, with 9 bases between. Germline assignment: CDR1 SNHLY and CDR2 FYNNEI. Regarding the study as a whole: Only after the peak T cell response were repertoires sampled. Two AZD1222 doses significantly raised spike-specific TCR breadth and depth over controls.

Generated by immunoSEQ multiplex PCR, the TCRdb table keeps only in-frame clones and is missing some. The sample contains 70,000 or so clones, 88% of which appear only once. This clone was counted a single time. Its antigen is currently unknown. V gene TRBV2 combines with J gene TRBJ2-2, with a possible D match to TRBD2 (6 bases). Here the sequenced sample was peripheral blood, taken on day 0 of AZD1222 vaccination. This receptor was taken from an adult in good health. CDR3 nucleotide sequence: TGTGCCAGCAGTGCGGAGGGTGCGAACACCGGGGAGCTGTTTTTT. Residues: CASSAEGANTGELFF.